Reported below is one T cell receptor beta chain. The data were taken from a study of chronic HIV infection and antiretroviral therapy. Trimming stripped 3 bases from V and 1 base from J, with 5 bases between. The germline V gene encodes CDR1 DFQATT and CDR2 SNEGSKA (reference sequence). The CDR3 runs 12 residues. TCRdb reanalysed the 5' RACE reads using MiXCR and keeps one entry per CDR3 protein. The sample includes about 38,000 distinct CDR3 sequences, 7% to 10% of them seen just once. The origin of this receptor is an adult who had HIV and had not received antiretroviral therapy, or was an uninfected healthy control (not recorded which). The sequenced sample consisted of peripheral blood. V usage is TRBV20-1 and J usage is TRBJ2-3, with no clear D. The chain's CDR3 is CSASVGTDTQYF. In DNA form, the CDR3 reads TGCAGTGCTAGTGTCGGCACAGATACGCAGTATTTT.